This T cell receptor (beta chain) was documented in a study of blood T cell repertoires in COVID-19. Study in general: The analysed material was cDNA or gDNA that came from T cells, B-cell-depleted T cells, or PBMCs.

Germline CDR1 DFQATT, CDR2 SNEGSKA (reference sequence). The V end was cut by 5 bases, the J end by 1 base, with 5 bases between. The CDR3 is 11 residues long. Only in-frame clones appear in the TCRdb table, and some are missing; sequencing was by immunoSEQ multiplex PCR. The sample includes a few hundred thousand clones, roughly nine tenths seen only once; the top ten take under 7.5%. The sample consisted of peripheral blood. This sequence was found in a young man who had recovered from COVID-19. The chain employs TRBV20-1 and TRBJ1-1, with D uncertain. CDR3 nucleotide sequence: TGCAGTGCTCGGTGGAACACTGAAGCTTTCTTT. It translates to CSARWNTEAFF.